This T cell receptor (beta chain) was captured in a study of blood T cell repertoires in COVID-19. With 3 bases removed from V and 6 bases from J, the gap between germline ends came to 7 bases. This CDR3 is built from 12 residues. CDR1 and CDR2 (germline): KGHDR, SFDVKD. Assay: immunoSEQ multiplex PCR; the TCRdb copy retains only in-frame clones and omits some. The profile shows some 420,000 clones, approximately 92% of them singletons. Material for sequencing was PBMCs or T cells enriched from blood (not recorded which). This rearrangement joins TRBV24-1 to TRBJ1-2, with D hard to call. The clonotype originates from a man aged 25 to 45 who had recovered from COVID-19. CDR3 DNA sequence: TGTGCCACCAGTGATCTGAGCCATGGCTACACCTTC. Translating it yields CATSDLSHGYTF.